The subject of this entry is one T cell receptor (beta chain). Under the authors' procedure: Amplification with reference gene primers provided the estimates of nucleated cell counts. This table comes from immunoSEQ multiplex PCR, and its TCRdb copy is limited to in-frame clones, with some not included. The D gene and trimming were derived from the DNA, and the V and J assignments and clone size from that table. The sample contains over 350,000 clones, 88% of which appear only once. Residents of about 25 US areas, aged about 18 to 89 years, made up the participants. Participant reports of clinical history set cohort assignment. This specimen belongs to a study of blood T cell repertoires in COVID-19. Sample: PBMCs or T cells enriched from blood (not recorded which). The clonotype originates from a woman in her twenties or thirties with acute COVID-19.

DNA of the CDR3: TGCGCCAGCAGCTCCCGACCCGGAGGGAGGCACAATGAGCAGTTCTTC. It yields the protein CASSSRPGGRHNEQFF. The chain carries TRBV5-1 and TRBJ2-1; D possibly corresponds to TRBD2 (6 bases). Between the trimmed V and J ends, which lost 3 bases and 5 bases, there was a span of 18 bases. There are 16 residues in the CDR3. Per the germline V gene, CDR1 is SGHRS and CDR2 is YFSETQ.